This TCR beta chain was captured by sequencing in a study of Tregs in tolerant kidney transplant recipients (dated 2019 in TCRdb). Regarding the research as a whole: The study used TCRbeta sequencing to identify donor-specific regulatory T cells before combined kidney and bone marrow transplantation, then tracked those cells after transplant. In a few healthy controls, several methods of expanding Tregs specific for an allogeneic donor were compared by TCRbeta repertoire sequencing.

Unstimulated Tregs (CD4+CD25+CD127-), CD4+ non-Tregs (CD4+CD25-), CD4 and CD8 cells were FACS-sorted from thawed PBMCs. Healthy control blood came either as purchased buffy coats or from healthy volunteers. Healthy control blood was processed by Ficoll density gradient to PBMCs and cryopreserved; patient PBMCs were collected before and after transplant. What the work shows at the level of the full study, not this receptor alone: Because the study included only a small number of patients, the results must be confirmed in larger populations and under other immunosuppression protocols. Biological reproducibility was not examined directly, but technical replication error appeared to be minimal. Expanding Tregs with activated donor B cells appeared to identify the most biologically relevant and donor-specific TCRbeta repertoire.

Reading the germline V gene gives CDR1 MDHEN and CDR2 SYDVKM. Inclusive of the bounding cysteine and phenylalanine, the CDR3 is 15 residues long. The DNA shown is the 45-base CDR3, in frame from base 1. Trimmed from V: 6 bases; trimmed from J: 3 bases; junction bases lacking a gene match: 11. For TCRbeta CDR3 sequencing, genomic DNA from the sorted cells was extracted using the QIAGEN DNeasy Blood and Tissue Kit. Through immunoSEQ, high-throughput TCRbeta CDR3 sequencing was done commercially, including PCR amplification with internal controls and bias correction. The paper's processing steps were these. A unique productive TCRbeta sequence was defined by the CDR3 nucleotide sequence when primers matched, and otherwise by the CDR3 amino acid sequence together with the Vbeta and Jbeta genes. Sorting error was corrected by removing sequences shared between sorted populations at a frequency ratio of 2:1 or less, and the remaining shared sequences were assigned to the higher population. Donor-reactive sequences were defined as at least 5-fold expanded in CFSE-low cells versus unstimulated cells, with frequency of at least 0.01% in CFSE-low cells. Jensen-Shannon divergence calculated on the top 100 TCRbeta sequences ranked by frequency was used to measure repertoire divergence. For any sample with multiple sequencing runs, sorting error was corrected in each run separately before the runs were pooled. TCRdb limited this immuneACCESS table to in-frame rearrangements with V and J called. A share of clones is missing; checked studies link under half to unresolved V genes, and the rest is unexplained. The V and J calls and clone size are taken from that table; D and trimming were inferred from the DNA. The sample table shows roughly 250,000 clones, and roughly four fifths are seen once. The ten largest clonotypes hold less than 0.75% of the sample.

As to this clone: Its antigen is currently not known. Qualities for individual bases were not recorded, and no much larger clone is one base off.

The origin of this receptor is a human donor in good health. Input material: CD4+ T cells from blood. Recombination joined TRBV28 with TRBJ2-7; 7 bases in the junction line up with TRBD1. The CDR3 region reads CASSPPGQPFYEQYF. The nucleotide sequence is TGTGCCAGCAGCCCCCCGGGACAGCCTTTCTACGAGCAGTACTTC.